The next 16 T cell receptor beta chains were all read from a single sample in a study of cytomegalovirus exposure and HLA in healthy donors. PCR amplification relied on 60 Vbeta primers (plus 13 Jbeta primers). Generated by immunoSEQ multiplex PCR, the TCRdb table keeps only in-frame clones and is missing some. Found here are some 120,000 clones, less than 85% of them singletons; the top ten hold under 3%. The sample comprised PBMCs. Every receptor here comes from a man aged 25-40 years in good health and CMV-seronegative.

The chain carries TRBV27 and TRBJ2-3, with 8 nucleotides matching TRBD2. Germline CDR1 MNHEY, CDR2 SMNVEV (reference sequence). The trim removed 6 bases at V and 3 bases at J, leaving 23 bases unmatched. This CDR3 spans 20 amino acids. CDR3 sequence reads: CASRLAGTSTTSVITDTQYF. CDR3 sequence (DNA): TGTGCCAGCAGGCTGGCTGGGACTAGTACGACTTCTGTGATAACAGATACGCAGTATTTT.

The CDR3 is CASSLVVIGQLNYGYTF. The CDR3 DNA is TGTGCCAGCAGCTTAGTAGTTATTGGACAGTTAAACTATGGCTACACCTTC. J is TRBJ1-2 and V is TRBV7-2; possibly TRBD1 for D (6 bases). The germline CDR1 and CDR2 sequences are SGHTA and FQGNSA. V lost 1 base to trimming and J lost 2 bases, with 17 bases between them. This CDR3 comprises 17 residues.

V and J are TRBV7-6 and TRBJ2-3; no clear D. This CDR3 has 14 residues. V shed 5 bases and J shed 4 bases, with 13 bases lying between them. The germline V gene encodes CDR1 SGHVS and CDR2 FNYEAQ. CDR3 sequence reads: CASSETSGSDTQYF. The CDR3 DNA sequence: TGTGCCAGCAGCGAGACAAGTGGTTCAGATACGCAGTATTTT.

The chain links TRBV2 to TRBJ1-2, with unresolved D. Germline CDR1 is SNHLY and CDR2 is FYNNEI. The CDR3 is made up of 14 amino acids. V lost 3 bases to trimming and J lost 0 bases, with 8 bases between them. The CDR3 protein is CASSDVSSNYGYTF. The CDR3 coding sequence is TGTGCCAGCAGTGACGTCAGTTCTAACTATGGCTACACCTTC.

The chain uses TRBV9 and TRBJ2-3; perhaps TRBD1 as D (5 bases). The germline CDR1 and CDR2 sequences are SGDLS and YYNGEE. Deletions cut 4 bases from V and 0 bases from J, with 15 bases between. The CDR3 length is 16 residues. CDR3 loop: CASSLTTAPSTDTQYF. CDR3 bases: TGTGCCAGCAGCTTGACGACAGCACCTAGCACAGATACGCAGTATTTT.

Written as DNA, the CDR3 is TGTGCCAGCTCACCACCAACCCCGGACTATGGCTACACCTTC. Translation: CASSPPTPDYGYTF. This chain uses TRBV18 with TRBJ1-2; D is uncertain. The ends were cut back, 0 bases at V and 3 bases at J, with 8 bases in the middle. Germline loops: CDR1 KGHSH, CDR2 LQKENI. This CDR3 is built from 14 residues.

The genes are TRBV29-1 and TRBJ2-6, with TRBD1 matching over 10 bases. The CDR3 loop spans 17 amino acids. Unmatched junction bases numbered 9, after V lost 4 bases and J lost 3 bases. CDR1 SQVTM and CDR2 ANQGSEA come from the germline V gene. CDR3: CSVGGTGTGVGANVLTF. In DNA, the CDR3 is TGCAGCGTTGGAGGGACCGGGACAGGGGTTGGGGCCAACGTCCTGACTTTC.

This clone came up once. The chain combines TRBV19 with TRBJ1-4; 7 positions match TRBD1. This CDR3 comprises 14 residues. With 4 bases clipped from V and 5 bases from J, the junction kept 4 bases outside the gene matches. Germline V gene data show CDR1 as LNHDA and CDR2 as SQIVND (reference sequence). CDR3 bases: TGTGCCAGTAGTAAAACAGGGGTGAATGAAAAACTGTTTTTT. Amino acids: CASSKTGVNEKLFF.

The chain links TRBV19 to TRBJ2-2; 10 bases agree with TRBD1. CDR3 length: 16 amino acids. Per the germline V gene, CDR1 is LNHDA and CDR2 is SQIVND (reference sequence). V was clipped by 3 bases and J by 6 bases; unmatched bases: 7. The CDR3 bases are TGTGCCAGTAGTATGGGAGGCGGACAGGGGGCCGGGGAGCTGTTTTTT. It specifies CASSMGGGQGAGELFF.

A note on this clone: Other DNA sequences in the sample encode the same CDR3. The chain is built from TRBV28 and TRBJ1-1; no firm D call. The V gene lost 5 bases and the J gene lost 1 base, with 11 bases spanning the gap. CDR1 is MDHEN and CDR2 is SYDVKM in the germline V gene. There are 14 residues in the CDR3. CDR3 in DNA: TGTGCCAGCAGTCTTCCCCCGTCGAACACTGAAGCTTTCTTT. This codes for CASSLPPSNTEAFF.

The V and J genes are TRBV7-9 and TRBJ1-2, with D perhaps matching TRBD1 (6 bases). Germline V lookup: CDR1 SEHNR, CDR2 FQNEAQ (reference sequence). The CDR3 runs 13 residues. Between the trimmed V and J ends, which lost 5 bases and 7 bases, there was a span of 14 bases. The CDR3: CASSADRSGGYTF. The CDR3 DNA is TGTGCCAGCAGCGCGGACAGATCGGGTGGCTACACCTTC.

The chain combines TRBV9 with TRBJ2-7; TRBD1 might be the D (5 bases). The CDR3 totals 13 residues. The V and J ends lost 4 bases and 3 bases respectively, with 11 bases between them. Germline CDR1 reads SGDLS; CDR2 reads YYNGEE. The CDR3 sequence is CASSPLGDYEQYF. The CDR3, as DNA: TGTGCCAGCAGCCCCCTAGGGGACTACGAGCAGTACTTC.

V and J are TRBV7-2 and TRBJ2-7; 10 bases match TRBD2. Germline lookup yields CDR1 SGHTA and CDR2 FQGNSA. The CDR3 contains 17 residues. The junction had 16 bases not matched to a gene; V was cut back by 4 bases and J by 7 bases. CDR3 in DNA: TGTGCCAGCAGCTCACACCTTCAGCTAGCGGGAGCCCGGGAGCAGTACTTC. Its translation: CASSSHLQLAGAREQYF.

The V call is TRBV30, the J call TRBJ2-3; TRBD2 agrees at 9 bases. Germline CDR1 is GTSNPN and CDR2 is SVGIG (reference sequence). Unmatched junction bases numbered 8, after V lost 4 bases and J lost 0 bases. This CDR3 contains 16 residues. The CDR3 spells CAWTPGTSWSTDTQYF. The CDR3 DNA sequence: TGTGCCTGGACCCCCGGGACTAGCTGGAGCACAGATACGCAGTATTTT.

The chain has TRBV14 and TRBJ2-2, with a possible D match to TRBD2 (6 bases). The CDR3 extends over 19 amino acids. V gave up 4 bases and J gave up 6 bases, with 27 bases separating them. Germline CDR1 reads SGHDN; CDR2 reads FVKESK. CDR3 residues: CASSPIPGGLHDGAGELFF. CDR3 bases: TGTGCCAGCAGCCCAATCCCCGGGGGTCTTCATGATGGGGCCGGGGAGCTGTTTTTT.

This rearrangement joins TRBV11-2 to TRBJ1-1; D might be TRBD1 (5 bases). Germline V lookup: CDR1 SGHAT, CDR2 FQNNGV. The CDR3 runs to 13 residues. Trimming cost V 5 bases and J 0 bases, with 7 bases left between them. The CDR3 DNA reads TGTGCCAGCAGCGAGACAGTGAACACTGAAGCTTTCTTT. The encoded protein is CASSETVNTEAFF.